This record concerns one TCR beta chain sequence. Its antigen is unknown. The germline V gene encodes CDR1 DFQATT and CDR2 SNEGSKA (reference sequence). The CDR3 runs to 14 residues. V was cut by 0 bases and J by 1 base, with 7 bases left in between. These data belong to a study of vaccination and CD4 T cells after COVID-19. Noted treatment: roughly 10-day PBMC culture with coronavirus spike peptide pools or control peptides (ViraFEST assay). Sequencing of cultured CD4+ T cell DNA used the Oncomine TCR Beta short-read assay. TCRdb ran MiXCR on the PCR reads and lists one entry per CDR3 protein. In the table there are thousands of distinct CDR3 sequences, approximately 77% of which are singletons.

The receptor comes from a human donor who had recovered from COVID-19. This chain connects TRBV20-1 to TRBJ2-1; D uncertain. What was sequenced was CD4+ T cells from blood, cultured in vitro. CDR3 protein: CSARDGNSYNEQFF. In DNA, the CDR3 is TGCAGTGCTAGAGATGGGAATTCCTACAATGAGCAGTTCTTC.